This record covers a single T cell receptor beta chain. The antigen is not known. The CDR3 spans 16 residues. Trimming at V came to 0 bases and at J to 2 bases, leaving 8 bases not matched to a gene. Germline V gene sequence: CDR1 DFQATT, CDR2 SNEGSKA (reference sequence). This sample stems from a study of T cells in Graves' hyperthyroidism and ophthalmopathy. The study's findings and limits: Before onset, ophthalmopathy was predicted by the model a median roughly 6.8 months earlier.

Template material for amplifying TCR beta CDR3 regions consisted of RNA transcripts. Primed by the HTBI set, a first-round RT-PCR was run on the TCR CDR3. Each CDR3 protein gets one entry after TCRdb re-called the multiplex PCR reads with MiXCR. The data hold about 690,000 distinct CDR3 sequences, with roughly 17% observed a single time. Input material: blood. The sequence was obtained from a man aged 50-60 years with Graves' hyperthyroidism. The genes are TRBV20-1 and TRBJ1-2; 8 bases align to TRBD1. The CDR3 reads CSARDREAGGNYGYTF. The CDR3 DNA reads TGCAGTGCTAGAGATCGAGAGGCAGGGGGCAACTATGGCTACACCTTC.